This T cell receptor (beta chain) was identified in a study of T cell clonality in common variable immunodeficiency. Most patients and controls had Caucasian heritage. Heparinized whole blood, roughly 4.5 to 9 ml, came from each donor. CDR3 length equals 13 residues. CDR1 is SQVTM, CDR2 ANQGSEA, per germline. Trimming took 3 bases from V and 5 from J, leaving 11 bases between them. Study observations and caveats: CVID subjects shared fewer TCRbeta clones than healthy controls did. What drives increased CVID clonality needs T cell subpopulation sequencing.

Profiled with immunoSEQ multiplex PCR; TCRdb holds only in-frame clones, not every one. The sample has some 50,000 clones, none seen only once. Remarks on this clone: Its antigen is unknown. The missing CDR3 end, 3 residues past where the read stops, is filled in from the germline J gene.

The specimen sequenced was peripheral blood mononuclear cells. The receptor was derived from a person aged 18 to 75 in good health. The genes are TRBV29-1 and TRBJ1-5, with D possibly being TRBD1 (6 bases). The CDR3 loop is CSVDSGGDQPQHF. Partial CDR3 DNA: TGCAGCGTTGATTCTGGGGGCGATCAGCCC.